This TCR beta chain is from a study of T cells expressing NK-cell markers. CDR1 and CDR2 from the germline V gene are DFQATT and SNEGSKA (reference sequence). This CDR3 contains 12 residues. In regard to this clonotype: Its antigen is currently unknown.

Notes on the study in general: The share of CD8+ T cells held by dominant NKG2C+ clonotypes was about 1.0-7.5% in several donors.

Reanalyzing the 5' RACE reads, TCRdb keeps one entry per CDR3 protein, without DNA. The sample is made up of roughly 300,000 distinct CDR3 sequences, and the top ten hold 4% to 5% of it. Input material: blood T cells: a sorted CD56 or NKG2C T cell subset, CD4+ or CD8+ T cells, or bulk PBMC T cells (not recorded which). This clonotype was obtained from a woman aged 18-70 years in good health. The V and J genes are TRBV20-1 and TRBJ1-5; as DNA is missing, the TRBD1 call by TCRdb cannot be tested. The CDR3: CSPGQGNQPQHF.